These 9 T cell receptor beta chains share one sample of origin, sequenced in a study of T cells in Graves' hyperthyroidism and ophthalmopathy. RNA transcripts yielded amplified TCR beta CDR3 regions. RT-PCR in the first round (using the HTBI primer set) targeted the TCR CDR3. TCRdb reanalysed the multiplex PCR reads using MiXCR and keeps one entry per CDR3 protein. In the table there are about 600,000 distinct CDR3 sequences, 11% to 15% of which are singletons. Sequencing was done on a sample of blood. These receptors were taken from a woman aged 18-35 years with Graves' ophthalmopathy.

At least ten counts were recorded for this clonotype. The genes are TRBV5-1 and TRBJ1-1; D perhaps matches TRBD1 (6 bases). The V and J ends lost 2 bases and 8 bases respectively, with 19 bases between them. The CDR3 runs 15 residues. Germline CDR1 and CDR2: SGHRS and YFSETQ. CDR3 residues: CASSLRGGGPPEAFF. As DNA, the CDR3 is TGCGCCAGCAGCTTACGAGGAGGGGGGCCTCCAGAAGCTTTCTTT.

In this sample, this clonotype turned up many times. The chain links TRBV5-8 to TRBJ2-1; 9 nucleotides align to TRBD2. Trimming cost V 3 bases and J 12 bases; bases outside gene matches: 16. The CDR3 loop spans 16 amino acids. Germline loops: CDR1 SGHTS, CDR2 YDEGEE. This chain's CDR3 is CASSSSSGALVTGQFF. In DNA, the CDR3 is TGTGCCAGCAGCTCGTCTAGCGGGGCCTTGGTCACGGGGCAGTTCTTC.

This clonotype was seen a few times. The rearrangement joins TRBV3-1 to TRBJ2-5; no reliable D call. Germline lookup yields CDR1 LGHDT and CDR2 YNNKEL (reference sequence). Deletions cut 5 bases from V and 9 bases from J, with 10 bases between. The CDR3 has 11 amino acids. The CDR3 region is CASSILRSQYF. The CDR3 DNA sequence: TGTGCCAGCAGCATCTTGCGGTCCCAGTACTTC.

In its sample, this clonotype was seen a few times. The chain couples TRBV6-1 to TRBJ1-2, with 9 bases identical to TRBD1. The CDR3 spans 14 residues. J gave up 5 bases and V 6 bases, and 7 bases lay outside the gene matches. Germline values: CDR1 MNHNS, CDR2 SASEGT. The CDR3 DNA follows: TGTGCCAGCAGGACACAGGGGGCAACATATGGCTACACCTTC. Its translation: CASRTQGATYGYTF.

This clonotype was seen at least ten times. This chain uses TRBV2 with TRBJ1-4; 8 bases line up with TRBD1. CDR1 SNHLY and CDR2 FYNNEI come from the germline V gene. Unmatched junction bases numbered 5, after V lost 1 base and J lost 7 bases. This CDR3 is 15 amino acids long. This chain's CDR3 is CASSEGTGSSEKLFF. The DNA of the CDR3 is TGTGCCAGCAGTGAAGGGACAGGGTCAAGTGAAAAACTGTTTTTT.

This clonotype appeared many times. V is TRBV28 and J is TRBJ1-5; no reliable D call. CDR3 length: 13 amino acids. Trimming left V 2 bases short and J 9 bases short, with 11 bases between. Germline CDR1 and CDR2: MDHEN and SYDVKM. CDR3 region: CASSLGRGWPQHF. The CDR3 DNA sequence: TGTGCCAGCAGTTTAGGGCGCGGGTGGCCCCAGCATTTT. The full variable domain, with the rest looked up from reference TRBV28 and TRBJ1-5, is DVKVTQSSRYLVKRTGEKVFLECVQDMDHENMFWYRQDPGLGLRLIYFSYDVKMKEKGDIPEGYSVSREKKERFSLILESASTNQTSMYLCASSLGRGWPQHFGDGTRLSIL.

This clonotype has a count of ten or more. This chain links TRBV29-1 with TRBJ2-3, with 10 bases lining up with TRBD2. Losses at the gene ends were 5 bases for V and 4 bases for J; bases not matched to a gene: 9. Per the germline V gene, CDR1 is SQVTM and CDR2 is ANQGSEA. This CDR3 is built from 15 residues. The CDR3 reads CSVRVSSGSSDTQYF. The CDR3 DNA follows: TGCAGCGTTAGAGTATCTAGCGGGAGTTCAGATACGCAGTATTTT.

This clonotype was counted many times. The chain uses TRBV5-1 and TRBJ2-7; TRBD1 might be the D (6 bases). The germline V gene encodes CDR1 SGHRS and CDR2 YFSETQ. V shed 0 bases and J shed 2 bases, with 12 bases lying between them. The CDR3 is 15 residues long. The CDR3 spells CASSLVAGDTYEQYF. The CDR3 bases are TGCGCCAGCAGCTTGGTGGCAGGGGACACCTACGAGCAGTACTTC.

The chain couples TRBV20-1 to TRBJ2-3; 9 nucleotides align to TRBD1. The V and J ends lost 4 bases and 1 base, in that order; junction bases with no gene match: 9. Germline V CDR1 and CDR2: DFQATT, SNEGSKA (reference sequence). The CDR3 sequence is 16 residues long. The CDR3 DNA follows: TGCAGTGCTACGACCGGGACAGGGCAGGGCACAGATACGCAGTATTTT. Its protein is CSATTGTGQGTDTQYF.